A single TCR beta chain is shown here with its context. Authors' data handling: For nucleated cells, counts were estimated from reference gene primer amplification. Only in-frame clones appear in the TCRdb table, and some are missing; sequencing was by immunoSEQ multiplex PCR. V and J calls and clone size come straight from that table; D and trimming were deduced from the DNA. The sample has approximately 170,000 clones, about 80% seen once. This sample stems from a study of blood T cell repertoires in COVID-19. The wider study: Sites across the United States, Italy and Spain contributed samples from acute and convalescent COVID-19.

CDR1 MNHEY and CDR2 SMNVEV come from the germline V gene (reference sequence). After removal of 6 bases from V and 0 bases from J, the junction contained 6 bases not matched to a gene. The CDR3 totals 16 residues. The chain is built from TRBV27 and TRBJ2-3, with TRBD1 identical over 10 bases. Sequencing was performed on peripheral blood. The clonotype was recovered from a man in his sixties or seventies who had recovered from COVID-19. The CDR3 region has the DNA TGTGCCAGCAGGAACGGACAGGGGGTAAGCACAGATACGCAGTATTTT. This encodes CASRNGQGVSTDTQYF.